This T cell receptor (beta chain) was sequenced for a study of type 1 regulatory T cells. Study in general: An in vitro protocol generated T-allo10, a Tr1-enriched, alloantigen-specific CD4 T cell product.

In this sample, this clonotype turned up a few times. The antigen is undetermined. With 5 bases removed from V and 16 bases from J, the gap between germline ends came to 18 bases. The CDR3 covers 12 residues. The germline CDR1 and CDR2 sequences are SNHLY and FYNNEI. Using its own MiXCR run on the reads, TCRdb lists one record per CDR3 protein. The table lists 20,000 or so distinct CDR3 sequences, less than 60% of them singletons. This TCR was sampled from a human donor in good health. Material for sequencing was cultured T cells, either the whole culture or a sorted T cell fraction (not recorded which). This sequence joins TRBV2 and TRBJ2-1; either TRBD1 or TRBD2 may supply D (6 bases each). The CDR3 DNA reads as TGTGCCAGCAGTTTAAAGACCCCCGGGGGCTTCTTC. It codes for CASSLKTPGGFF.